This T cell receptor (beta chain) is drawn from a study of breast tumors, draining lymph nodes, adjacent tissues. The V gene lost 3 bases and the J gene lost 2 bases, with 8 bases spanning the gap. The germline gives CDR1 DFQATT, CDR2 SNEGSKA (reference sequence). The CDR3 is 14 amino acids. Breast cancer patients provided tissue from their axillary draining lymph nodes. TCRdb reprocessed the multiplex PCR reads with MiXCR, giving one entry per CDR3 protein. The sample lists approximately 190,000 distinct CDR3 sequences; roughly 29% were seen once. A single count supports this clonotype. The rearrangement joins TRBV20-1 to TRBJ2-6, with unresolved D. The TCR was taken from a female donor with breast cancer. Some clones in this sample may be carry-over from other donors' samples. Sequenced material: axillary lymph node tissue. The CDR3 spells CSASENTGANVLTF. CDR3 bases: TGCAGTGCTAGCGAGAACACTGGGGCCAACGTCCTGACTTTC.